These T cell receptor beta chains were read from a single sample in a study of esophageal squamous cell carcinoma under preoperative chemotherapy. TCRdb re-derived calls from the PCR reads in MiXCR, one entry per CDR3 protein. The sample gives tens of thousands of distinct CDR3 sequences, 40% to 60% of which show up once; over 9.5% is in the top ten. Sampling took place from a patient given preoperative chemotherapy. The receptors shown here come from a human donor with esophageal squamous cell carcinoma. The donor label of this sample is uncertain. Each CDR3 is given with its conserved first and last residue. D genes are given only for firm matches. Rows give clone size only sometimes, using once, few, many, or a class for an expanded clone.

v_call,clone_size,j_call,d_call,cdr3_aa,cdr3_nt
TRBV12-3/TRBV12-4,medium-sized,TRBJ2-2,NA,CASSLDGTHTGELFF,TGTGCCAGCAGTTTAGATGGCACCCACACCGGGGAGCTGTTTTTT
TRBV29-1,NA,TRBJ1-2,NA,CSVVAQGENYGYTF,TGCAGCGTTGTCGCTCAGGGCGAAAACTATGGCTACACCTTC
TRBV19,many,TRBJ2-1,NA,CASSILRPYNEQFF,TGTGCCAGTAGTATTTTGAGGCCCTACAATGAGCAGTTCTTC
TRBV7-8,NA,TRBJ2-5,TRBD2,CASSPTSGRPSVNEQYF,TGTGCCAGCAGCCCGACTAGCGGGAGGCCATCGGTCAATGAGCAGTACTTC
TRBV6-5,NA,TRBJ2-7,NA,CASSYSAGGGEQYF,TGTGCCAGCAGTTACTCAGCAGGAGGCGGCGAGCAGTACTTC
TRBV5-1,NA,TRBJ2-3,NA,CAGRRAVSTDTQYF,TGCGCCGGCCGCCGGGCAGTGAGCACAGATACGCAGTATTTT
TRBV28,many,TRBJ2-4,TRBD2,CASSSGRNIQYF,TGTGCCAGCAGTAGCGGGAGGAACATTCAGTACTTC
TRBV7-2,NA,TRBJ1-3,TRBD1,CASSFGDSSGNTIYF,TGTGCCAGCAGCTTCGGGGACAGCTCTGGAAACACCATATATTTT
TRBV6-1,few,TRBJ2-7,NA,CASHGGQLYEQYF,TGTGCCAGTCACGGGGGACAGCTCTACGAGCAGTACTTC
TRBV5-4,NA,TRBJ2-1,TRBD2,CASSLKREGRNEQFF,TGTGCCAGCAGCTTGAAGCGGGAGGGGCGTAATGAGCAGTTCTTC
TRBV28,NA,TRBJ2-2,TRBD2,CASSLSLGVAGGTGELFF,TGTGCCAGCAGTTTATCCCTCGGGGTAGCGGGAGGCACCGGGGAGCTGTTTTTT
TRBV7-3,NA,TRBJ2-4,TRBD2,CASSFIPAGGDQKIQYF,TGTGCCAGCAGCTTCATACCGGCGGGAGGGGACCAAAAGATTCAGTACTTC
TRBV7-2,NA,TRBJ2-7,NA,CASSLGGTHYEQYF,TGTGCCAGCAGCTTAGGGGGGACCCACTACGAGCAGTACTTC
TRBV12-3/TRBV12-4,many,TRBJ1-1,NA,CASSLHRDIEAFF,TGTGCCAGCAGTCTTCACCGGGACATTGAAGCTTTCTTT